A selection of T cell receptor beta chains follows, all from one sample in a study of Graves' ophthalmopathy and Graves' hyperthyroidism. MiXCR was run by TCRdb on the multiplex PCR reads, yielding one entry per CDR3 protein. The data contain about 400,000 distinct CDR3 sequences, approximately 16% of them seen just once; the ten biggest clones take up roughly 1.4%. The specimen sequenced was peripheral blood. These receptors all come from a woman aged 18 to 35 with Graves' ophthalmopathy. CDR3s include the opening cysteine and the closing phenylalanine or tryptophan. A D gene is named only where the DNA matches it firmly. Rows give clone size only sometimes, using once, few, many, or a class for an expanded clone.

d_call: NA
clone_size: many
j_call: TRBJ2-7
v_call: TRBV2
cdr3_aa: CASSPRASRSSYEQYF
cdr3_nt: TGTGCCAGCAGCCCCCGCGCTAGCCGGAGCTCCTACGAGCAGTACTTC

d_call: TRBD1
clone_size: many
j_call: TRBJ1-5
v_call: TRBV28
cdr3_aa: CASSLPTGKLSNQPQHF
cdr3_nt: TGTGCCAGCAGTTTACCGACAGGGAAATTGAGCAATCAGCCCCAGCATTTT

d_call: NA
clone_size: many
j_call: TRBJ2-7
v_call: TRBV4-3
cdr3_aa: CASSQEQGLSYEQYF
cdr3_nt: TGCGCCAGCAGCCAAGAGCAGGGCCTCTCCTACGAGCAGTACTTC

d_call: NA
clone_size: many
j_call: TRBJ1-2
v_call: TRBV4-1
cdr3_aa: CASSQDLGDYGYTF
cdr3_nt: TGCGCCAGCAGCCAAGATCTGGGGGACTATGGCTACACCTTC

d_call: NA
clone_size: NA
j_call: TRBJ1-2
v_call: TRBV12-3/TRBV12-4
cdr3_aa: CASSLGFRGEGYTF
cdr3_nt: TGTGCCAGCAGTTTGGGCTTCAGGGGAGAAGGCTACACCTTC

d_call: NA
clone_size: NA
j_call: TRBJ2-5
v_call: TRBV19
cdr3_aa: CASSTQYF
cdr3_nt: TGTGCCAGTTCGACCCAGTACTTC

d_call: TRBD1
clone_size: many
j_call: TRBJ1-2
v_call: TRBV6-1
cdr3_aa: CASSRKQGAQGYTF
cdr3_nt: TGTGCCAGCAGTAGGAAGCAGGGGGCTCAAGGCTACACCTTC

d_call: NA
clone_size: NA
j_call: TRBJ1-1
v_call: TRBV6-2/TRBV6-3
cdr3_aa: CASSYSARVNTEAFF
cdr3_nt: TGTGCCAGCAGTTACAGTGCCAGGGTGAACACTGAAGCTTTCTTT

d_call: TRBD1
clone_size: NA
j_call: TRBJ2-5
v_call: TRBV30
cdr3_aa: CAWSTGGEETQYF
cdr3_nt: TGTGCCTGGAGTACAGGGGGCGAAGAGACCCAGTACTTC

d_call: NA
clone_size: many
j_call: TRBJ1-1
v_call: TRBV27
cdr3_aa: CASSQERDTMNTEAFF
cdr3_nt: TGTGCCAGCAGTCAAGAACGGGACACAATGAACACTGAAGCTTTCTTT

d_call: NA
clone_size: many
j_call: TRBJ1-2
v_call: TRBV4-1
cdr3_aa: CASRLGNLVGYGYTF
cdr3_nt: TGCGCCAGCCGCCTGGGGAACTTGGTAGGGTACGGCTACACCTTC

d_call: NA
clone_size: many
j_call: TRBJ2-7
v_call: TRBV12-3/TRBV12-4
cdr3_aa: CASSLIRLSPSYEQYF
cdr3_nt: TGTGCCAGCAGTTTAATTCGGCTAAGTCCCTCCTACGAGCAGTACTTC

d_call: TRBD1
clone_size: NA
j_call: TRBJ2-7
v_call: TRBV27
cdr3_aa: CASSLSGQGIYEQYF
cdr3_nt: TGTGCCAGCAGTTTATCCGGACAGGGTATTTACGAGCAGTACTTC

d_call: TRBD2
clone_size: many
j_call: TRBJ2-5
v_call: TRBV20-1
cdr3_aa: CRCAGDETQYF
cdr3_nt: TGCAGGTGCGCGGGAGACGAGACCCAGTACTTC

d_call: TRBD1
clone_size: many
j_call: TRBJ1-5
v_call: TRBV2
cdr3_aa: CASSEEVFRGQRGQPQHF
cdr3_nt: TGTGCCAGCAGTGAGGAGGTATTTAGGGGACAGAGAGGCCAGCCCCAGCATTTT

d_call: TRBD1
clone_size: many
j_call: TRBJ2-7
v_call: TRBV30
cdr3_aa: CAWSPQDRGAYEQYF
cdr3_nt: TGTGCCTGGAGTCCCCAGGACAGGGGGGCATACGAGCAGTACTTC

d_call: TRBD1
clone_size: many
j_call: TRBJ1-2
v_call: TRBV19
cdr3_aa: CASTWTGSYGYTF
cdr3_nt: TGTGCCAGTACATGGACAGGAAGCTATGGCTACACCTTC

d_call: NA
clone_size: many
j_call: TRBJ1-1
v_call: TRBV12-5
cdr3_aa: CASGLGHGAAFF
cdr3_nt: TGTGCTAGTGGTTTGGGCCATGGGGCAGCTTTCTTT

d_call: TRBD1
clone_size: many
j_call: TRBJ2-2
v_call: TRBV11-2
cdr3_aa: CASSPRTGGVTGELFF
cdr3_nt: TGTGCCAGCAGCCCCCGGACAGGGGGAGTCACCGGGGAGCTGTTTTTT

d_call: NA
clone_size: many
j_call: TRBJ1-5
v_call: TRBV6-2/TRBV6-3
cdr3_aa: CASSYTRAVAQPQHF
cdr3_nt: TGTGCCAGCAGTTACACCCGGGCCGTTGCTCAGCCCCAGCATTTT

d_call: NA
clone_size: many
j_call: TRBJ1-6
v_call: TRBV20-1
cdr3_aa: CSAYKGSSYNSPLHF
cdr3_nt: TGCAGTGCTTATAAGGGCAGCTCCTATAATTCACCCCTCCACTTT

d_call: NA
clone_size: NA
j_call: TRBJ1-2
v_call: TRBV4-1
cdr3_aa: CASSPTTAPYGYTF
cdr3_nt: TGCGCCAGCAGCCCCACGACGGCCCCCTATGGCTACACCTTC

d_call: TRBD2
clone_size: many
j_call: TRBJ2-4
v_call: TRBV4-2
cdr3_aa: CASSRGTSGGVAKNIQYF
cdr3_nt: TGTGCCAGCAGCCGCGGCACTAGCGGGGGAGTGGCCAAAAACATTCAGTACTTC

d_call: TRBD2
clone_size: NA
j_call: TRBJ2-7
v_call: TRBV5-1
cdr3_aa: CASSLAVGGGDEQYF
cdr3_nt: TGCGCCAGCAGCTTGGCCGTCGGGGGAGGGGACGAGCAGTACTTC

d_call: NA
clone_size: many
j_call: TRBJ2-2
v_call: TRBV11-1
cdr3_aa: CASSPTTDLNTGELFF
cdr3_nt: TGTGCCAGCAGCCCCACCACGGATTTGAACACCGGGGAGCTGTTTTTT

d_call: TRBD1
clone_size: many
j_call: TRBJ2-2
v_call: TRBV29-1
cdr3_aa: CSVGSGGWGGDTGELFF
cdr3_nt: TGCAGCGTTGGGTCAGGGGGCTGGGGTGGCGACACCGGGGAGCTGTTTTTT

d_call: TRBD2
clone_size: NA
j_call: TRBJ2-7
v_call: TRBV15
cdr3_aa: CATSRDLATAGDYEQYF
cdr3_nt: TGTGCCACCAGCAGAGATCTCGCTACTGCGGGAGACTACGAGCAGTACTTC

d_call: NA
clone_size: NA
j_call: TRBJ2-7
v_call: TRBV11-2
cdr3_aa: CASSLEATPPYEQYF
cdr3_nt: TGTGCCAGCAGCTTAGAGGCGACACCACCCTACGAGCAGTACTTC

d_call: NA
clone_size: NA
j_call: TRBJ2-7
v_call: TRBV27
cdr3_aa: CASLDGAHEQYF
cdr3_nt: TGTGCCAGCCTCGACGGAGCCCACGAGCAGTACTTC

d_call: TRBD2
clone_size: NA
j_call: TRBJ2-7
v_call: TRBV11-2
cdr3_aa: CASSFRTSGETYEQYF
cdr3_nt: TGTGCCAGCAGCTTTCGGACTAGCGGGGAAACCTACGAGCAGTACTTC

d_call: NA
clone_size: many
j_call: TRBJ2-7
v_call: TRBV28
cdr3_aa: CASSFPLGAGYEQYF
cdr3_nt: TGTGCCAGCAGTTTCCCACTAGGGGCGGGCTACGAGCAGTACTTC

d_call: NA
clone_size: many
j_call: TRBJ1-1
v_call: TRBV11-2
cdr3_aa: CASSFPGRAFAFF
cdr3_nt: TGTGCCAGCAGCTTTCCGGGACGGGCGTTTGCTTTCTTT

d_call: TRBD1
clone_size: many
j_call: TRBJ1-1
v_call: TRBV29-1
cdr3_aa: CSAYRTGLNTEAFF
cdr3_nt: TGCAGCGCCTATCGGACAGGCTTGAACACTGAAGCTTTCTTT

d_call: NA
clone_size: few
j_call: TRBJ2-7
v_call: TRBV10-3
cdr3_aa: CATQGSGRAAYEQYF
cdr3_nt: TGTGCCACACAAGGGTCCGGAAGAGCCGCCTACGAGCAGTACTTC

d_call: TRBD2
clone_size: many
j_call: TRBJ2-7
v_call: TRBV28
cdr3_aa: CASRTSGSEQYF
cdr3_nt: TGTGCCAGCAGGACTAGCGGGAGCGAGCAGTACTTC

d_call: NA
clone_size: many
j_call: TRBJ2-7
v_call: TRBV5-1
cdr3_aa: CASSPGSDPPGEQYF
cdr3_nt: TGCGCCAGCAGCCCCGGAAGCGACCCGCCGGGGGAGCAGTACTTC

d_call: NA
clone_size: many
j_call: TRBJ2-7
v_call: TRBV27
cdr3_aa: CASSPSGGVSTRQYF
cdr3_nt: TGTGCCAGCAGTCCCTCTGGCGGGGTTAGTACGAGGCAGTACTTC

d_call: TRBD2
clone_size: many
j_call: TRBJ2-7
v_call: TRBV28
cdr3_aa: CASSPGGGVSEQYF
cdr3_nt: TGTGCCAGCAGTCCTGGGGGAGGGGTCTCCGAGCAGTACTTC

d_call: TRBD1
clone_size: many
j_call: TRBJ1-1
v_call: TRBV9
cdr3_aa: CASSGGQLNTEAFF
cdr3_nt: TGTGCCAGCAGCGGGGGACAGTTGAACACTGAAGCTTTCTTT

d_call: TRBD1
clone_size: many
j_call: TRBJ1-1
v_call: TRBV19
cdr3_aa: CASIRWGIRGHTEAFF
cdr3_nt: TGTGCCAGTATCCGATGGGGCATCAGGGGGCATACTGAAGCTTTCTTT

d_call: NA
clone_size: many
j_call: TRBJ1-2
v_call: TRBV6-1
cdr3_aa: CASTQRAAPNYGYTF
cdr3_nt: TGTGCCAGCACTCAACGGGCAGCCCCTAACTATGGCTACACCTTC

d_call: NA
clone_size: many
j_call: TRBJ1-1
v_call: TRBV19
cdr3_aa: CASSQTVATEAFF
cdr3_nt: TGTGCCAGTAGTCAAACAGTGGCCACTGAAGCTTTCTTT

d_call: TRBD1
clone_size: NA
j_call: TRBJ2-5
v_call: TRBV19
cdr3_aa: CATRQGGRETQYF
cdr3_nt: TGTGCCACCCGACAGGGGGGTAGGGAGACCCAGTACTTC

d_call: NA
clone_size: many
j_call: TRBJ2-5
v_call: TRBV12-3/TRBV12-4
cdr3_aa: CASSSRNVGGETQYF
cdr3_nt: TGTGCCAGCAGTTCCCGGAACGTTGGAGGGGAGACCCAGTACTTC

d_call: NA
clone_size: many
j_call: TRBJ2-5
v_call: TRBV28
cdr3_aa: CASSSFGRKQETQYF
cdr3_nt: TGTGCCAGCAGTTCCTTTGGGCGGAAACAAGAGACCCAGTACTTC

d_call: NA
clone_size: NA
j_call: TRBJ1-6
v_call: TRBV27
cdr3_aa: CASSTKTEINSPLHF
cdr3_nt: TGTGCCAGCAGTACAAAGACGGAAATAAATTCACCCCTCCACTTT

d_call: NA
clone_size: many
j_call: TRBJ2-7
v_call: TRBV9
cdr3_aa: CASSERSGASYEQYF
cdr3_nt: TGTGCCAGCAGCGAAAGATCAGGGGCCTCCTACGAGCAGTACTTC

d_call: TRBD1
clone_size: many
j_call: TRBJ1-5
v_call: TRBV28
cdr3_aa: CASSARDSRNQPQHF
cdr3_nt: TGTGCCAGCAGTGCCCGGGACAGCCGCAATCAGCCCCAGCATTTT

d_call: TRBD2
clone_size: many
j_call: TRBJ2-5
v_call: TRBV15
cdr3_aa: CATSLERGLKGAQYF
cdr3_nt: TGTGCCACCTCCTTGGAGCGGGGGTTGAAGGGGGCCCAGTACTTC

d_call: TRBD1
clone_size: many
j_call: TRBJ2-5
v_call: TRBV28
cdr3_aa: CASSKATGAKTQYF
cdr3_nt: TGTGCCAGCAGTAAAGCGACAGGGGCAAAGACCCAGTACTTC